This T cell receptor (beta chain) appears in the sequencing data of a study of regulatory T cells in long-lasting Graves disease. Overall study context: Treatment with antithyroid drugs for over 5 years, together with positive TSH receptor antibodies, meant persistent Graves' disease. Overall study findings and caveats: When disease was persistent, TRBV28, TRBJ1-2 and TRBJ2-5 were the favored segments. Analyses excluded thyroid tissue, covering peripheral blood alone.

In this sample, this clonotype turned up a few times. As yet, its antigen is unknown. The time point: persistent/refractory GD, antithyroid drugs over 5 years with positive TRAb. The authors made the TCR library using RNA they extracted from PBMCs. An endocrinology department located in Xi'an, China, was where the patients came from. Assembly of TCR beta libraries relied on iRepertoire HTBI primers together with Arm-PCR of CDR3 regions. From the multiplex PCR reads, TCRdb called clonotypes with MiXCR, one entry per CDR3 protein. The data show more than 350,000 distinct CDR3 sequences, 20% to 25% seen once. CDR3 size: 16 residues. Germline V lookup: CDR1 GTSNPN, CDR2 SVGIG (reference sequence).

Here the sequenced sample was peripheral blood mononuclear cells (PBMCs), taken when the disease was refractory, from a patient treated with antithyroid drugs. This rearrangement joins TRBV30 to TRBJ2-2, with 14 nucleotides matching TRBD2. The source is a female donor with Graves disease. DNA for the CDR3: TGTGCAACGGGACTAGCGGGAGCCAAGGGGGCCGGGGAGCTGTTTTTT. Amino acids: CATGLAGAKGAGELFF. The full variable domain, its missing parts supplied by reference TRBV30 and TRBJ2-2, is SQTIHQWPATLVQPVGSPLSLECTVEGTSNPNLYWYRQAAGRGLQLLFYSVGIGQISSEVPQNLSASRPQDRQFILSSKKLLLSDSGFYLCATGLAGAKGAGELFFGEGSRLTVL.